This is a list of T cell receptor beta chains from one sample in a study of graft-versus-host responses after intestinal transplantation. Libraries were prepared by immunoSEQ multiplex PCR; TCRdb keeps only in-frame clonotypes and omits some of them. This sample has 35,000 to 45,000 clones, with around 96% found just once. No antigens are known for them. Specimen: unstimulated CD8+ T cells sorted from spleen or lymph node cells, collected before transplant. All receptors come from a human donor who was the organ donor for an intestinal transplant. Both conserved end residues are part of each CDR3. D genes are given only for firm matches. Rows give clone size only sometimes, using once, few, many, or a class for an expanded clone.

clone_size d_call j_call v_call cdr3_aa cdr3_nt
. . TRBJ2-7 TRBV10-3 CAIGRAGHEQYF TGTGCCATCGGCAGGGCCGGGCACGAGCAGTACTTC
. . TRBJ1-6 TRBV19 CASSIGYNSPLHF TGTGCCAGTAGTATAGGGTATAATTCACCCCTCCACTTT
once . TRBJ2-2 TRBV27 CASSLRPGNTGELFF TGTGCCAGCAGTCTCCGACCTGGGAACACCGGGGAGCTGTTTTTT
. TRBD2 TRBJ2-3 TRBV7-2 CASSFDVAEGGGFTDTQYF TGTGCCAGCAGCTTTGATGTGGCCGAGGGCGGGGGGTTCACAGATACGCAGTATTTT
once TRBD1 TRBJ1-5 TRBV7-2 CASSIGQGGYSNQPQHF TGTGCCAGCAGCATTGGACAGGGGGGGTATAGCAATCAGCCCCAGCATTTT
. . TRBJ1-2 TRBV27 CAILDVHNYGYTF TGTGCCATCCTGGACGTTCATAACTATGGCTACACCTTC
. . TRBJ2-5 TRBV7-8 CASSSIRDLQETQYF TGTGCCAGCAGCTCTATCCGGGACCTCCAAGAGACCCAGTACTTC
. . TRBJ2-7 TRBV5-6 CASRKKEVFSYEQYF TGTGCCAGCCGAAAAAAGGAGGTTTTCTCCTACGAGCAGTACTTC
. TRBD2 TRBJ2-5 TRBV7-3 CASSWTGGSGETQYF TGTGCCAGCAGCTGGACCGGGGGGTCGGGGGAGACCCAGTACTTC
. . TRBJ1-2 TRBV20-1 CSARGPYGYTF TGCAGTGCTAGAGGACCCTATGGCTACACCTTC
. . TRBJ1-1 TRBV6-6 CASTGHEAFF TGTGCCAGCACGGGTCATGAAGCTTTCTTT
. . TRBJ1-6 TRBV4-3 CASSHSDTPGSPLHF TGCGCCAGCAGCCACTCGGACACGCCCGGTTCACCCCTCCACTTT
. . TRBJ1-1 TRBV9 CASSVDLGPEAFF TGTGCCAGCAGCGTAGATTTGGGCCCTGAAGCTTTCTTT
. . TRBJ2-2 TRBV29-1 CSVEGTDTNTGELFF TGCAGCGTTGAAGGGACGGACACGAACACCGGGGAGCTGTTTTTT
once . TRBJ2-3 TRBV7-2 CASSSWIVLGTDTQYF TGTGCCAGCAGCTCATGGATTGTGCTCGGCACAGATACGCAGTATTTT
. . TRBJ2-1 TRBV7-8 CASSSGVMLGVDEQFF TGTGCCAGCAGCTCCGGTGTTATGCTCGGGGTCGATGAGCAGTTCTTC
. TRBD1 TRBJ2-5 TRBV5-4 CASSSLPGQGRETQYF TGTGCCAGCAGCTCACTCCCGGGACAGGGACGGGAGACCCAGTACTTC
. TRBD1 TRBJ1-1 TRBV12-5 CASGWGQEAFF TGTGCTAGTGGTTGGGGACAGGAAGCTTTCTTT
. TRBD2 TRBJ2-5 TRBV2 CASIALAGQETQYF TGTGCCAGCATCGCGCTAGCGGGGCAAGAGACCCAGTACTTC
. . TRBJ2-5 TRBV7-2 CASSAEREETQYF TGTGCCAGCAGCGCAGAGAGAGAGGAGACCCAGTACTTC
once TRBD1 TRBJ1-5 TRBV6-5 CASSLAGGNQPQHF TGTGCCAGCAGTTTAGCAGGGGGGAATCAGCCCCAGCATTTT
. . TRBJ1-1 TRBV19 CASSTAEGRTEAFF TGTGCCAGTAGTACCGCTGAAGGACGGACTGAAGCTTTCTTT
once TRBD2 TRBJ2-7 TRBV4-3 CASSLGERGYEQYF TGCGCCAGCTCGCTTGGGGAGCGGGGGTACGAGCAGTACTTC
. . TRBJ1-1 TRBV4-2 CASSPHAGGPAEAFF TGTGCCAGCAGCCCACACGCCGGGGGGCCGGCTGAAGCTTTCTTT
. TRBD2 TRBJ2-1 TRBV5-1 CASSLGGGGPYNEQFF TGCGCCAGCAGCTTGGGGGGCGGGGGACCCTACAATGAGCAGTTCTTC